The rows below give T cell receptor beta chains drawn from one sample of a study of neoadjuvant anti-PD-1 for oral cavity cancer. TCRdb keeps only in-frame clones here, not all; method: immunoSEQ multiplex PCR. The top ten clones hold just over 2.5% of a sample with fewer than 70,000 clones, around 80% of them seen once. Specimen: PBMCs, collected before nivolumab (anti-PD-1) treatment. The receptors here all came from a person between 35 and 79 years old with oral cavity squamous cell carcinoma. The CDR3 runs from the conserved cysteine through the conserved F or W. Each record gives: V gene, J gene, D gene, clone size, CDR3 DNA, CDR3 protein. A D gene is named only where the DNA matches it firmly. The listing skips clone size in some rows; elsewhere it reads once, few, many or a size class.

>TRBV7-2|TRBJ1-6|TRBD1|NA
TGTGCCAGCAGCTCCCGGGACAGGGGATCACCCCTCCACTTT
CASSSRDRGSPLHF
>TRBV19|TRBJ2-7|TRBD2|once
TGTGCCAGTAAGCTAGCGGGTCTAGGGGAGCAGTACTTC
CASKLAGLGEQYF
>TRBV18|TRBJ2-1|NA|NA
TGTGCCAGCTCCCCTTGGGATGAGCAGTTCTTC
CASSPWDEQFF
>TRBV5-3|TRBJ2-7|TRBD1|NA
TGTGCCAGAAGCCCCGGGACAGGGGGCTACGAGCAGTACTTC
CARSPGTGGYEQYF
>TRBV7-3|TRBJ2-1|NA|NA
TGTGCCAGCAGCCCGTCGGGGTTAAATGAGCAGTTCTTC
CASSPSGLNEQFF
>TRBV28|TRBJ2-3|NA|NA
TGTGCCAGCAGTCTCGCTAGCGATGGCGCAGATACGCAGTATTTT
CASSLASDGADTQYF
>TRBV9|TRBJ2-5|NA|once
TGTGCCAGCAGCGTAGTAGGCGGCGGAGAGACCCAGTACTTC
CASSVVGGGETQYF
>TRBV7-7|TRBJ2-7|TRBD2|NA
TGTGCCAGGCCCTCGGGGGGGGAGGTACAGCAGTACTTC
CARPSGGEVQQYF
>TRBV7-9|TRBJ1-2|NA|few
TGTGCCAGCAGCTCGGGGGGTTTCTATGGCTACACCTTC
CASSSGGFYGYTF
>TRBV20-1|TRBJ1-1|NA|NA
TGCAGTGCCGCTCGGACGGCTGAAGCTTTCTTT
CSAARTAEAFF
>TRBV13|TRBJ2-3|NA|NA
TGTGCCAGCAGCTTCGGGGCGCGAACAGATACGCAGTATTTT
CASSFGARTDTQYF
>TRBV7-9|TRBJ2-7|NA|NA
TGTGCCAGCACGTCAGAGACAGGTCGATCCTACGAGCAGTACTTC
CASTSETGRSYEQYF
>TRBV28|TRBJ1-4|NA|NA
TGTGCCAGCAGTAGACAGCCGACTAATGAAAAACTGTTTTTT
CASSRQPTNEKLFF
>TRBV25-1|TRBJ1-2|NA|NA
TGTGCCAGCAGTGGGTTGGGGCCTTCCAACTATGGCTACACCTTC
CASSGLGPSNYGYTF
>TRBV30|TRBJ1-5|TRBD1|NA
TGTGCCTGGAGGGCGGAGACAGGGAGAAGCAATCAGCCCCAGCATTTT
CAWRAETGRSNQPQHF
>TRBV28|TRBJ1-5|NA|NA
TGTGCCAGCAGTTTAACAGGAGCCAATCAGCCCCAGCATTTT
CASSLTGANQPQHF
>TRBV28|TRBJ1-6|NA|NA
TGTGCCAGCAGAACCTTACAGGTGTATAATTCACCCCTCCACTTT
CASRTLQVYNSPLHF
>TRBV14|TRBJ2-7|TRBD1|few
TGTGCCAGCAGCCAGACGGGACAGGGACCCTACGAGCAGTACTTC
CASSQTGQGPYEQYF
>TRBV6-6|TRBJ2-1|NA|NA
TGTGCCAGCAGTTATGTCCCAGGGTCGGGGTATGAGCAGTTCTTC
CASSYVPGSGYEQFF
>TRBV10-3|TRBJ2-1|TRBD2|many
TGTGCCATCAGTGAGGAGCGGGGGTTGGTCTACAATGAGCAGTTCTTC
CAISEERGLVYNEQFF
>TRBV19|TRBJ2-7|TRBD2|NA
TGTGCCAGTAGTCCCCGTCGGGGGGGCGAGCAGTACTTC
CASSPRRGGEQYF
>TRBV28|TRBJ2-5|NA|once
TGTGCCAGCAGCCAATACCGTGTGGATCCTAAGTACTTC
CASSQYRVDPKYF
>TRBV29-1|TRBJ1-2|NA|few
TGCAGCGTTGGGGGGGGCGCAACCTATGGCTACACCTTC
CSVGGGATYGYTF
>TRBV28|TRBJ1-1|TRBD1|NA
TGTGCCAGCAGTCCGGGACAGGGCTGGACTGAAGCTTTCTTT
CASSPGQGWTEAFF
>TRBV7-3|TRBJ1-2|TRBD1|NA
TGTGCCAGCAGCACCCCGACAGGGAGCGGCTACACCTTC
CASSTPTGSGYTF
>TRBV19|TRBJ2-2|NA|NA
TGTGCCAGTAGTATGAGCAGGACAGCGACCGGGGAGCTGTTTTTT
CASSMSRTATGELFF
>TRBV5-1|TRBJ2-2|TRBD2|NA
TGCGCCAGCAGCTCCCCGGGGGGCGGGGAGCTGTTTTTT
CASSSPGGGELFF
>TRBV7-9|TRBJ1-6|NA|NA
TGTGCCAGCAGCTTATCCGGGGCAGGGATGTTTAGAAATTCACCCCTCCACTTT
CASSLSGAGMFRNSPLHF
>TRBV7-3|TRBJ1-1|NA|NA
TGTGCCAGCAGCTTAGGGGGGGCCAGTGAAGCTTTCTTT
CASSLGGASEAFF
>TRBV29-1|TRBJ1-1|TRBD1|NA
TGCAGCGTGCTCAGACAGGGTTCGAACACTGAAGCTTTCTTT
CSVLRQGSNTEAFF
>TRBV29-1|TRBJ2-7|NA|few
TGCAGCGTTGAAGCGATCCGTCTGGGCGAGCAGTACTTC
CSVEAIRLGEQYF
>TRBV5-1|TRBJ2-7|TRBD1|few
TGCGCCAGCAGCCCAACAGGGGCGAGAAATTACGAGCAGTACTTC
CASSPTGARNYEQYF
>TRBV18|TRBJ2-3|NA|NA
TGTGCCAGCTCACCCGTTTCAGGAAGCACAGATACGCAGTATTTT
CASSPVSGSTDTQYF
>TRBV6-5|TRBJ1-2|NA|NA
TGTGCCAGCAGTTGGAGGGGAGAAAACTATGGCTACACCTTC
CASSWRGENYGYTF
>TRBV7-2|TRBJ2-3|NA|few
TGTGCCAGCAGAGGGGACTCAAAGCCTCAGTATTTT
CASRGDSKPQYF
>TRBV19|TRBJ1-1|NA|NA
TGTGCCAGTGGACGACAGATGAACACTGAAGCTTTCTTT
CASGRQMNTEAFF